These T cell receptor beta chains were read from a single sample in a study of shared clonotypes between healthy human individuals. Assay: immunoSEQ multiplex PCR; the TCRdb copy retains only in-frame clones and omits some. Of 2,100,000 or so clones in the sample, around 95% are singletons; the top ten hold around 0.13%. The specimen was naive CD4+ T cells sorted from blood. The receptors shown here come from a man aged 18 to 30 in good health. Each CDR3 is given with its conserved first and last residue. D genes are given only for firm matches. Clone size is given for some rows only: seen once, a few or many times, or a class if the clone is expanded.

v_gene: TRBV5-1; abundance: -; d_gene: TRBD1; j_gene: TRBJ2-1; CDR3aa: CASSSLGTGTNEQFF; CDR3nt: TGCGCCAGCAGCTCCTTAGGGACAGGGACGAATGAGCAGTTCTTC
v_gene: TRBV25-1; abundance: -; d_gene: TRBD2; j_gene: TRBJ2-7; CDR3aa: CASSEWDQRGPSYEQYF; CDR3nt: TGTGCCAGCAGTGAGTGGGACCAGCGGGGACCCTCCTACGAGCAGTACTTC
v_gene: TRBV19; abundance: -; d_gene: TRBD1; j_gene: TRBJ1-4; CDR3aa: CASSIAGGTNEKLFF; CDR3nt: TGTGCCAGTAGTATCGCAGGGGGCACTAATGAAAAACTGTTTTTT
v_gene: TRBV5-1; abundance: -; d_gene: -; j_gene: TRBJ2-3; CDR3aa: CASSHVGTDTQYF; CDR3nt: TGCGCCAGCAGCCACGTGGGGACAGATACGCAGTATTTT
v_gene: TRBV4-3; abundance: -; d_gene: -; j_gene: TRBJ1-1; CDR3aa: CASSLYRNTEAFF; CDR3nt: TGCGCCAGCAGCCTCTACAGGAACACTGAAGCTTTCTTT
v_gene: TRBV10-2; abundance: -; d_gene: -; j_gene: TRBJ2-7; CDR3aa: CASSEGLQFRGYEQYF; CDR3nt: TGCGCCAGCAGCGAAGGCTTGCAGTTCAGAGGCTACGAGCAGTACTTC
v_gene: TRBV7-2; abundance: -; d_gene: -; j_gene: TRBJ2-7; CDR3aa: CASSLMDSSYEQYF; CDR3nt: TGTGCCAGCAGCTTAATGGACAGTTCCTACGAGCAGTACTTC
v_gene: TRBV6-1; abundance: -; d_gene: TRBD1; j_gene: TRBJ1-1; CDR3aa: CASSESNRGRTEAFF; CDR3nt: TGTGCCAGCAGTGAATCGAACAGGGGCCGCACTGAAGCTTTCTTT
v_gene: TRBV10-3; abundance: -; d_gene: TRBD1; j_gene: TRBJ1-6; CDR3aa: CAIGQAGVLENSPLHF; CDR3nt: TGTGCCATCGGACAGGCTGGGGTCTTGGAGAATTCACCCCTCCACTTT
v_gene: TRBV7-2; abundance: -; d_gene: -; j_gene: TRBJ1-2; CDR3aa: CASSTPQGSGYTF; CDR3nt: TGTGCCAGCAGCACGCCCCAGGGCTCTGGCTACACCTTC
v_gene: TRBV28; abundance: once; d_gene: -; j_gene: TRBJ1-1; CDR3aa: CASTSSGAVTEAFF; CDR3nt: TGTGCCAGCACCTCCTCAGGGGCCGTCACTGAAGCTTTCTTT
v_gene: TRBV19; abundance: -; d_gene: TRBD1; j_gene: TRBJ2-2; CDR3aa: CASRLLTGTNTGELFF; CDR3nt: TGTGCCAGTAGACTACTGACAGGGACGAACACCGGGGAGCTGTTTTTT
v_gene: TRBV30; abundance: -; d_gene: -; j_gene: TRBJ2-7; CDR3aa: CACSLLGDTEQYF; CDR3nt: TGTGCCTGTTCCCTTTTAGGGGACACCGAGCAGTACTTC
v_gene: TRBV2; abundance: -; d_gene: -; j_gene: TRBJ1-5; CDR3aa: CASSDRAQPQHF; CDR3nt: TGTGCCAGCAGTGACAGGGCTCAGCCCCAGCATTTT
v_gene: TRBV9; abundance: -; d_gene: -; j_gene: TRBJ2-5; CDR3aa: CASSVGYQETQYF; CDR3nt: TGTGCCAGCAGCGTAGGGTACCAAGAGACCCAGTACTTC
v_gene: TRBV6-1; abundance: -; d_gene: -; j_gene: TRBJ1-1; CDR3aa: CASSILGKVPEAFF; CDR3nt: TGTGCCAGCAGTATACTAGGAAAGGTCCCTGAAGCTTTCTTT
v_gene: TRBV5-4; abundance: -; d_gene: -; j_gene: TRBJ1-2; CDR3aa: CASSPDRNYGYTF; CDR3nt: TGTGCCAGCAGCCCGGACCGAAACTATGGCTACACCTTC
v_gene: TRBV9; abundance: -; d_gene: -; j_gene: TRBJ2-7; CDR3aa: CASSVEQGGYEQYF; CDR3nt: TGTGCCAGCAGCGTAGAACAGGGAGGCTACGAGCAGTACTTC
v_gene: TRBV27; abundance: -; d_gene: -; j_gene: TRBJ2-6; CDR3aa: CASSGLSGANVLTF; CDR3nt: TGTGCCAGCAGTGGCCTGTCTGGGGCCAACGTCCTGACTTTC
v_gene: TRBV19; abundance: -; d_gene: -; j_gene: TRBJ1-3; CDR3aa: CASSIPGIGNTIYF; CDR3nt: TGTGCCAGTAGTATTCCGGGAATTGGAAACACCATATATTTT
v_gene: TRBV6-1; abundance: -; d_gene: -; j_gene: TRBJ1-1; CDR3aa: CASSPGGSRRTEAFF; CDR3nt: TGTGCCAGCAGTCCAGGCGGCTCGCGAAGGACTGAAGCTTTCTTT
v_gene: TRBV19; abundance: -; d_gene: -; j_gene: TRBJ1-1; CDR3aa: CASSIPTGDTEAFF; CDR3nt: TGTGCCAGTAGTATCCCCACAGGCGACACTGAAGCTTTCTTT
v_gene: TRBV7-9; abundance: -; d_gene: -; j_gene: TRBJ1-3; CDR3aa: CASSVRESGNTIYF; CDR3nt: TGTGCCAGCAGTGTAAGGGAGTCTGGAAACACCATATATTTT
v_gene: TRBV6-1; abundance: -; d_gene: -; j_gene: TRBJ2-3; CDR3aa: CASTAYRGTDTQYF; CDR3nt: TGTGCCAGCACTGCATATAGGGGCACAGATACGCAGTATTTT
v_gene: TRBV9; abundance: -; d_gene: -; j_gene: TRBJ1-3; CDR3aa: CASSVEGVGSGNTIYF; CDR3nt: TGTGCCAGCAGCGTAGAGGGGGTCGGGTCTGGAAACACCATATATTTT
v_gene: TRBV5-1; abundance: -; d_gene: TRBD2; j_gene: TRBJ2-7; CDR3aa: CASSLVPGGLNYEQYF; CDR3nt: TGCGCCAGCAGCTTGGTCCCGGGGGGGTTGAATTACGAGCAGTACTTC
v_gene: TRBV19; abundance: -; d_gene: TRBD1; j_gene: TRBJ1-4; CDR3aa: CASSIQGAAGANEKLFF; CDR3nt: TGTGCCAGTAGTATTCAGGGGGCGGCTGGAGCTAATGAAAAACTGTTTTTT
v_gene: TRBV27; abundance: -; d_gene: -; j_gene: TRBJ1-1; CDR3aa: CASSSQDSTEAFF; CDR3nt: TGTGCCAGCAGTTCACAGGACAGCACTGAAGCTTTCTTT
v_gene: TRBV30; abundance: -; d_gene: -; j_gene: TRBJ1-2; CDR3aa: CAWSVRTNYGYTF; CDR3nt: TGTGCCTGGAGTGTTCGCACAAACTATGGCTACACCTTC
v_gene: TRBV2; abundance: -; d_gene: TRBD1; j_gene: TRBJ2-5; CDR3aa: CASSEWGQGEILGTQYF; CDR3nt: TGTGCCAGCAGTGAGTGGGGACAGGGTGAGATCCTAGGGACCCAGTACTTC
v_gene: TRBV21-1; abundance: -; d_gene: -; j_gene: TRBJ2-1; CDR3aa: CASTERGGANEQFF; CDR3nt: TGTGCCAGCACCGAAAGGGGCGGGGCGAATGAGCAGTTCTTC
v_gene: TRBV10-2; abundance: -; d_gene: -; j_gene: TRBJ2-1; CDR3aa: CASSEVGYNEQFF; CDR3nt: TGCGCCAGCAGTGAAGTCGGCTACAATGAGCAGTTCTTC
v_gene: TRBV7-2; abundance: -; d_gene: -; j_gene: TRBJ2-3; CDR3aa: CASSLERQLTTDTQYF; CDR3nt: TGTGCCAGCAGCTTAGAGAGACAGTTGACCACAGATACGCAGTATTTT
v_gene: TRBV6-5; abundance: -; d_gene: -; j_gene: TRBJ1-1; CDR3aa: CASSYSIGANTEAFF; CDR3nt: TGTGCCAGCAGTTACTCGATCGGGGCAAATACTGAAGCTTTCTTT
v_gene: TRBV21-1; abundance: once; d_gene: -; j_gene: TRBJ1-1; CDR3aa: CASTLEGAEAFF; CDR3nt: TGTGCCAGCACTCTGGAGGGAGCTGAAGCTTTCTTT
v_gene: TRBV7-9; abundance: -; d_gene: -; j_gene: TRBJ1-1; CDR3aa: CASSLSGSSTEAFF; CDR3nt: TGTGCCAGCAGCTTATCGGGGAGCTCCACTGAAGCTTTCTTT
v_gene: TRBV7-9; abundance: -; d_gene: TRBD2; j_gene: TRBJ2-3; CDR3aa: CASSFGGGPGDTQYF; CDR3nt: TGTGCCAGCAGCTTCGGCGGGGGGCCGGGAGATACGCAGTATTTT
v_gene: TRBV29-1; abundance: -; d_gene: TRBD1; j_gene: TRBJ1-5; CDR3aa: CSAQQGNQPQHF; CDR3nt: TGCAGCGCTCAACAGGGGAATCAGCCCCAGCATTTT
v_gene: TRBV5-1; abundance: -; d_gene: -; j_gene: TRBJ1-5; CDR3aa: CASSPSGAPGPQHF; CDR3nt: TGCGCCAGCAGCCCTTCCGGGGCCCCAGGGCCCCAGCATTTT
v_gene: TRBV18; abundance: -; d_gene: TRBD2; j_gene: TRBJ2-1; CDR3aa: CASSRTSGDNEQFF; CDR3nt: TGTGCCAGCTCACGGACTAGCGGGGACAATGAGCAGTTCTTC
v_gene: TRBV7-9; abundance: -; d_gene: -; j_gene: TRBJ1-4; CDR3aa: CASSFYATNEKLFF; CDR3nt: TGTGCCAGCAGCTTCTACGCAACTAATGAAAAACTGTTTTTT
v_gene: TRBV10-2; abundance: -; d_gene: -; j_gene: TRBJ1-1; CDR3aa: CASSEEVYKGAEAFF; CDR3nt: TGCGCCAGCAGTGAGGAGGTTTATAAGGGAGCTGAAGCTTTCTTT
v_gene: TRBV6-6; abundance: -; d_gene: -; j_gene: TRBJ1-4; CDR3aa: CASSSRGQGNEKLFF; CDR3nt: TGTGCCAGCAGTTCCCGGGGCCAGGGGAATGAAAAACTGTTTTTT
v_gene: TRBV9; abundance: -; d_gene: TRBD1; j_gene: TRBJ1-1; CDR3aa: CASSPRGQDVEAFF; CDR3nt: TGTGCCAGCAGCCCCAGGGGGCAGGATGTGGAAGCTTTCTTT
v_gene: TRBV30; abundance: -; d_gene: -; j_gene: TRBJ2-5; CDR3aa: CAWSKRQVYAPPNQETQYF; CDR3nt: TGTGCCTGGAGTAAGAGACAGGTCTACGCCCCACCCAACCAAGAGACCCAGTACTTC
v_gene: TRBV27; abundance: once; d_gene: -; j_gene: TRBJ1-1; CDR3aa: CASSLGIGTEAFF; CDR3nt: TGTGCCAGCAGTTTAGGGATCGGCACTGAAGCTTTCTTT
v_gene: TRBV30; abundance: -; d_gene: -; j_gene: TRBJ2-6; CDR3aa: CAWSNRIYVLTF; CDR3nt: TGTGCCTGGAGTAATAGAATCTACGTCCTGACTTTC
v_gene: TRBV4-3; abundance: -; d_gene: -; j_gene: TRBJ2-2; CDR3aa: CASSQDGRDPGELFF; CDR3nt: TGCGCCAGCAGCCAAGATGGCAGGGACCCCGGGGAGCTGTTTTTT
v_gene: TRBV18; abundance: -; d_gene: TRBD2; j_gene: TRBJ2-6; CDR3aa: CASSPLAGPNSGANVLTF; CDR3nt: TGTGCCAGCTCACCGCTAGCGGGCCCGAACTCTGGGGCCAACGTCCTGACTTTC
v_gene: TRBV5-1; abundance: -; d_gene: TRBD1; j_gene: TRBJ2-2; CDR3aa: CASSWDREAGELFF; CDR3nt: TGCGCCAGCAGCTGGGACAGGGAAGCCGGGGAGCTGTTTTTT
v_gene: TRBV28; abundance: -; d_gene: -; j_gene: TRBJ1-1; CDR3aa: CASRGVTAEAFF; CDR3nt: TGTGCCAGCAGGGGGGTGACAGCAGAAGCTTTCTTT
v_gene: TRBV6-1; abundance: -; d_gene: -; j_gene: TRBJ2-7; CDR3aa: CASSARDAFYEQYF; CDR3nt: TGTGCCAGCAGTGCCCGGGACGCCTTCTACGAGCAGTACTTC
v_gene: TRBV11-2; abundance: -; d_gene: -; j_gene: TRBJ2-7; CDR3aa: CASSSYSMGEQYF; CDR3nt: TGTGCCAGCAGCTCTTACTCGATGGGCGAGCAGTACTTC
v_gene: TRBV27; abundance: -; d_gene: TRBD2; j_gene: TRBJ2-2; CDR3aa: CASSPLAGANTGELFF; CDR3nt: TGTGCCAGCAGTCCGCTAGCGGGGGCCAACACCGGGGAGCTGTTTTTT
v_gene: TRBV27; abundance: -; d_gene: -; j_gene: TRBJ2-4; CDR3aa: CASSILAKNIQYF; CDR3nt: TGTGCCAGCAGCATACTAGCCAAAAACATTCAGTACTTC
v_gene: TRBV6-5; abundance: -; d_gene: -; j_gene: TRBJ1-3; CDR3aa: CASSRTVYSGNTIYF; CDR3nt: TGTGCCAGCAGCCGTACAGTTTACTCTGGAAACACCATATATTTT
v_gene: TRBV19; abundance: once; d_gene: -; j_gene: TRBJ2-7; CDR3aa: CASSMQSSYEQYF; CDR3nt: TGTGCCAGTAGTATGCAGAGCTCCTACGAGCAGTACTTC
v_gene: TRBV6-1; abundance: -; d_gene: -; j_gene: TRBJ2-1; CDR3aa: CASSAWNEQFF; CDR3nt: TGTGCCAGCAGTGCTTGGAATGAGCAGTTCTTC
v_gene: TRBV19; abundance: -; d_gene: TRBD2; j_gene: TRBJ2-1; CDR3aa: CASSPTQGGSEQFF; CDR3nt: TGTGCCAGTAGCCCAACTCAGGGAGGGAGTGAGCAGTTCTTC